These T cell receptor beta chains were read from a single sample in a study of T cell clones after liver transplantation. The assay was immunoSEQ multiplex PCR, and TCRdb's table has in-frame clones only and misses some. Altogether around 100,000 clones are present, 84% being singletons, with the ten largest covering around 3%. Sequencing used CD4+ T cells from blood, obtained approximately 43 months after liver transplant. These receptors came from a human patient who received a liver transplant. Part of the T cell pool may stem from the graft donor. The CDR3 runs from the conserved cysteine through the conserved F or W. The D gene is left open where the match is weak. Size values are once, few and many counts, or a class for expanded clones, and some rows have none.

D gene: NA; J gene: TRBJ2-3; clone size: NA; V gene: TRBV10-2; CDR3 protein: CASSEREYTDTQYF; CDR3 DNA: TGCGCCAGCAGCGAGAGGGAGTACACAGATACGCAGTATTTT
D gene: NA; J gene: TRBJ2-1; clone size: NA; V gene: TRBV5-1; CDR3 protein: CASSSGQINEQFF; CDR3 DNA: TGCGCCAGCAGCTCGGGGCAGATCAATGAGCAGTTCTTC
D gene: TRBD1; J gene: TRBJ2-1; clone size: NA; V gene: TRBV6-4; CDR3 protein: CASSDSTGVMNEQFF; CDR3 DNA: TGTGCCAGCAGTGACTCGACAGGGGTAATGAATGAGCAGTTCTTC
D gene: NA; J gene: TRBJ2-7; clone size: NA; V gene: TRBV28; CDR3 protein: CASSLIGVYEQYF; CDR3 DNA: TGTGCCAGCAGTTTAATCGGGGTCTACGAGCAGTACTTC
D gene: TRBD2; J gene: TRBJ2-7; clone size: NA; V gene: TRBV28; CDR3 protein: CASSQLAGVSYEQYF; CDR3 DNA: TGTGCCAGCAGTCAACTAGCGGGAGTTTCCTACGAGCAGTACTTC
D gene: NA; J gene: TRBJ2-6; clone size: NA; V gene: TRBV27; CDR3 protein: CASSFGQISGANVLTF; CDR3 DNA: TGTGCCAGCAGTTTCGGACAGATCTCTGGGGCCAACGTCCTGACTTTC
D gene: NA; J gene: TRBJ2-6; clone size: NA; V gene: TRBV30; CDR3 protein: CASPQGSGANVLTF; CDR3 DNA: TGTGCCTCCCCCCAGGGCTCTGGGGCCAACGTCCTGACTTTC
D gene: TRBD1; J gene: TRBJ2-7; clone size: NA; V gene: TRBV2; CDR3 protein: CASRGTGIYEQYF; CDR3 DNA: TGTGCCAGCAGAGGGACAGGGATTTACGAGCAGTACTTC
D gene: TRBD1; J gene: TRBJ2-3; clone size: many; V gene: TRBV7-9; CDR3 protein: CASSFETGTQYF; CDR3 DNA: TGTGCCAGCAGCTTCGAGACAGGGACGCAGTATTTT
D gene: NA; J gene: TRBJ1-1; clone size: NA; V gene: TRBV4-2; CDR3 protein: CASSQSEGEAFF; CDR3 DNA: TGTGCCAGCAGCCAATCAGAAGGGGAAGCTTTCTTT
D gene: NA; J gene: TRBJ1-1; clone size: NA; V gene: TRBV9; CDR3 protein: CASSPFDSPRGAEAFF; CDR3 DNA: TGTGCCAGCAGCCCCTTTGACAGCCCCCGTGGGGCTGAAGCTTTCTTT
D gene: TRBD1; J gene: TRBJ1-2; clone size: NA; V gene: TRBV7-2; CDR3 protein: CASSLGQGSYGYTF; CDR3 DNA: TGTGCCAGCAGCTTAGGACAGGGGAGCTATGGCTACACCTTC
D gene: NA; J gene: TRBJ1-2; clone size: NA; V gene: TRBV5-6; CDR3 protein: CASIVGAAPYGYTF; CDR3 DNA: TGTGCCAGTATAGTTGGTGCAGCGCCCTATGGCTACACCTTC
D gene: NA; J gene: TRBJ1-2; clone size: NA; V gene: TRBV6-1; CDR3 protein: CASSEVGQWGYTF; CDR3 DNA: TGTGCCAGCAGTGAAGTTGGGCAGTGGGGCTACACCTTC
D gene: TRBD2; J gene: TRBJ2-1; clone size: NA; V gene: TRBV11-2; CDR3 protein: CASRKWGGSYNEQFF; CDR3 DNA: TGTGCCAGCAGAAAGTGGGGGGGCTCCTACAATGAGCAGTTCTTC
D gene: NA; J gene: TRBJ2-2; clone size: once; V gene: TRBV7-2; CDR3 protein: CASSLVRVAIGELFF; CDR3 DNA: TGTGCCAGCAGCTTAGTGAGGGTAGCCATCGGGGAGCTGTTTTTT
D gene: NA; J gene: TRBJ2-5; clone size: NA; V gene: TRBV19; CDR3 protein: CASSILPGVQETQYF; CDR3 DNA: TGTGCCAGTAGTATTCTCCCCGGCGTCCAAGAGACCCAGTACTTC
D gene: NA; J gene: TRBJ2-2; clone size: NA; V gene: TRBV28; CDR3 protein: CASSEVGGTGELFF; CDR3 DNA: TGTGCCAGCAGTGAAGTCGGCGGGACCGGGGAGCTGTTTTTT
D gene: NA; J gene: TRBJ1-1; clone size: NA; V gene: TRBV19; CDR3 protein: CASSHGPSGAEAFF; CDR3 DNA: TGTGCCAGTAGCCACGGACCATCAGGGGCCGAAGCTTTCTTT
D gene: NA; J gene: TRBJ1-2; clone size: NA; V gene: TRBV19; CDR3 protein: CASSPRGTNYGYTF; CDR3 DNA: TGTGCCAGTAGTCCCCGGGGGACTAACTATGGCTACACCTTC
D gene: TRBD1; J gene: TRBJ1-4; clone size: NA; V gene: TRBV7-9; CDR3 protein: CASSIGQGGEKLFF; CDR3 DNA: TGTGCCAGCAGCATAGGACAGGGGGGTGAAAAACTGTTTTTT
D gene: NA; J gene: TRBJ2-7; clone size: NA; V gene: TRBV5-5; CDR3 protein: CASTLAYEQYF; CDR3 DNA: TGTGCCAGCACCCTAGCCTACGAGCAGTACTTC
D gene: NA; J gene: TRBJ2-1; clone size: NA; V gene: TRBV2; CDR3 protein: CASGYLNEQFF; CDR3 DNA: TGTGCCAGCGGATACCTCAATGAGCAGTTCTTC
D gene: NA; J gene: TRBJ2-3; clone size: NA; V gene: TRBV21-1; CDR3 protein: CASSKGKRECADTQYF; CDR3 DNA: TGTGCCAGCAGCAAAGGGAAGCGGGAGTGTGCAGATACGCAGTATTTT
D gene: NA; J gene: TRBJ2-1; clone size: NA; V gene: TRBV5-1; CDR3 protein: CASSLPGLHEQFF; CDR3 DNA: TGCGCCAGCAGCTTGCCAGGGTTGCATGAGCAGTTCTTC
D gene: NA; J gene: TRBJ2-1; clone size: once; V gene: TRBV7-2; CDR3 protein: CASSPPGYNEQFF; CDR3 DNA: TGTGCCAGCAGCCCTCCGGGGTACAATGAGCAGTTCTTC
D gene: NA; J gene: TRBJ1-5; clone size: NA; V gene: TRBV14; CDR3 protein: CASSQSRGAGPQHF; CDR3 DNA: TGTGCCAGCAGCCAATCTCGCGGTGCAGGGCCCCAGCATTTT
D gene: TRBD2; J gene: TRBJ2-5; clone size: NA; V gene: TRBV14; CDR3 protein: CASSQVRLAGQETQYF; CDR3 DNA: TGTGCCAGCAGCCAAGTAAGACTAGCGGGGCAAGAGACCCAGTACTTC
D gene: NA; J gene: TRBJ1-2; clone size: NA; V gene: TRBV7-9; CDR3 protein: CASSLEGGRTSSYTF; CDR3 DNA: TGTGCCAGCAGCTTAGAGGGGGGCCGGACAAGCAGCTACACCTTC
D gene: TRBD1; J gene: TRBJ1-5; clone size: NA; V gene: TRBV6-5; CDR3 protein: CASSLRTGGNQPQHF; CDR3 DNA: TGTGCCAGCAGTTTAAGGACAGGGGGTAATCAGCCCCAGCATTTT
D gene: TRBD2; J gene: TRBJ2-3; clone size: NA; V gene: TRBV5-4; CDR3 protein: CASSLGPGGALDTQYF; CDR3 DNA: TGTGCCAGCAGCTTGGGTCCCGGGGGGGCCCTGGATACGCAGTATTTT
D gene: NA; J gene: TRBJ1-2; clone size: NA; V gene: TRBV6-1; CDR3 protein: CASSPRSINYGYTF; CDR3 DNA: TGTGCCAGCAGTCCCCGGTCCATAAATTATGGCTACACCTTC
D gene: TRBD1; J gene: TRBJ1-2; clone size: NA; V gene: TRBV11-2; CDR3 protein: CASSFGTGWDGYTF; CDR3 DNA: TGTGCCAGCAGCTTCGGGACAGGGTGGGATGGCTACACCTTC
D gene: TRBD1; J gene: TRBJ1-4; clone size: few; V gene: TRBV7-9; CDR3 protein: CASSLGLNAGTDNEKLFF; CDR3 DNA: TGTGCCAGCAGCTTAGGGTTGAACGCTGGGACAGATAATGAAAAACTGTTTTTT
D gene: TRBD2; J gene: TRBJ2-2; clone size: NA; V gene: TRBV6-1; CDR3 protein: CASSVPGLAGPNTGELFF; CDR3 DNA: TGTGCCAGCAGTGTTCCGGGACTAGCGGGGCCGAACACCGGGGAGCTGTTTTTT
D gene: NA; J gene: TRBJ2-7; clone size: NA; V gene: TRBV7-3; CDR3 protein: CASSPGATAEQYF; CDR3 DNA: TGTGCCAGCAGCCCAGGGGCAACCGCCGAGCAGTACTTC
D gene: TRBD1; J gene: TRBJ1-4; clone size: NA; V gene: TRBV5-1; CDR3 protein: CASSLRGQGVVGEKLFF; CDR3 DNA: TGCGCCAGCAGCTTGAGGGGACAGGGGGTCGTGGGTGAAAAACTGTTTTTT
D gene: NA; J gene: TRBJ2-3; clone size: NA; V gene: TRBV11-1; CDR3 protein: CASSLAPRDGDRNTQYF; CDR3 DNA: TGTGCCAGCAGCTTAGCCCCCAGGGACGGCGATAGAAATACGCAGTATTTT
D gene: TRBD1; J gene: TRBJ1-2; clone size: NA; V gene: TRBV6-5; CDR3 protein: CASSDRGNYGYTF; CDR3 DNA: TGTGCCAGCAGCGACAGGGGGAACTATGGCTACACCTTC
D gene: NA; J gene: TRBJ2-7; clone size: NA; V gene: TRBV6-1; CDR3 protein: CASGFAYEQYF; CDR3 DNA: TGTGCCAGCGGCTTCGCCTACGAGCAGTACTTC
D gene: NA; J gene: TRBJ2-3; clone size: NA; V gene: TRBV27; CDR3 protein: CASSFFGGTDTQYF; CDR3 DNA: TGTGCCAGCAGTTTCTTCGGCGGCACAGATACGCAGTATTTT
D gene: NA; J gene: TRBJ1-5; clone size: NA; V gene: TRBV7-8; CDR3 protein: CASSFGDSNQPQHF; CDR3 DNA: TGTGCCAGCAGCTTTGGGGATAGCAATCAGCCCCAGCATTTT
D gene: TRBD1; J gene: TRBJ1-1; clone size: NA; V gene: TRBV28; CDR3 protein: CASRDWMVDRGEPEAFF; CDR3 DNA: TGTGCCAGCAGGGATTGGATGGTGGACAGGGGAGAACCTGAAGCTTTCTTT
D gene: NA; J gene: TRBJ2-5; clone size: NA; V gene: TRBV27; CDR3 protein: CASSFRATQETQYF; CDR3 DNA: TGTGCCAGCAGTTTCCGGGCAACCCAAGAGACCCAGTACTTC
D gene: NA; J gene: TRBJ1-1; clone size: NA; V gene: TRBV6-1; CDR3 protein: CASRRGGNTEAFF; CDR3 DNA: TGTGCCAGCAGGAGGGGGGGAAACACTGAAGCTTTCTTT
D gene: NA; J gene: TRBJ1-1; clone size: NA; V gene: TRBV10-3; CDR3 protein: CAINKQGGSTEAFF; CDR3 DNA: TGTGCCATCAACAAACAGGGCGGTAGCACTGAAGCTTTCTTT
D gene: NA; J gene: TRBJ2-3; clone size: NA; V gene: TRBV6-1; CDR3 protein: CASRRTTDTQYF; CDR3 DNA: TGTGCCAGCAGGCGGACTACAGATACGCAGTATTTT
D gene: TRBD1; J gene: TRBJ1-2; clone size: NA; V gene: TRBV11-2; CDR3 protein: CASSPRQGVLYGYTF; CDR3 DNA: TGTGCCAGCAGCCCTCGACAGGGGGTTCTTTATGGCTACACCTTC
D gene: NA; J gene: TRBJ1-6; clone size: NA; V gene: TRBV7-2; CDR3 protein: CASSSRSPLHF; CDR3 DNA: TGTGCCAGCAGCTCCCGATCACCCCTCCACTTT
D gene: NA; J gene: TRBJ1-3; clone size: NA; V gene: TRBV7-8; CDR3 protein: CASSPSGGEAGNTIYF; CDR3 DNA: TGTGCCAGCAGCCCATCGGGCGGGGAGGCTGGAAACACCATATATTTT
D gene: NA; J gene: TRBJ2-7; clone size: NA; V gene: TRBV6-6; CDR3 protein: CASSHQDSPSYEQYF; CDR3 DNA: TGTGCCAGCAGCCATCAGGACAGCCCTTCCTACGAGCAGTACTTC
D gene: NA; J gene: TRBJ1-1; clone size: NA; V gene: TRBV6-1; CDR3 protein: CASSALTAQGAEAFF; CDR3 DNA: TGTGCCAGCAGTGCCCTGACAGCCCAGGGCGCTGAAGCTTTCTTT
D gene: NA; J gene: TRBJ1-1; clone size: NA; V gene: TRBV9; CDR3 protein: CASSVGAGAKTEAFF; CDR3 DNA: TGTGCCAGCAGCGTAGGGGCAGGGGCGAAGACTGAAGCTTTCTTT
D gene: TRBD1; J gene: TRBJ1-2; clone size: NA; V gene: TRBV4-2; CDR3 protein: CASSQGGTGLTPGYTF; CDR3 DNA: TGTGCCAGCAGCCAAGGGGGGACAGGGCTTACCCCTGGCTACACCTTC
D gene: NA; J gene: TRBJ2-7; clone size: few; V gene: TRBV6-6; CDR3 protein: CASSPGTLYEQYF; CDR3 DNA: TGTGCCAGCAGCCCCGGGACCCTCTACGAGCAGTACTTC
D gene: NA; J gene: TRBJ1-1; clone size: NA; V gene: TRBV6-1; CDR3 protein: CASSESYTEAFF; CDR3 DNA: TGTGCCAGCAGTGAAAGCTACACTGAAGCTTTCTTT
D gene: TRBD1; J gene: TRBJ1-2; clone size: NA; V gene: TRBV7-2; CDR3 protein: CASNNRDRGFSVGYTF; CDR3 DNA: TGTGCCAGCAACAACCGGGACAGGGGATTTTCGGTGGGCTACACCTTC
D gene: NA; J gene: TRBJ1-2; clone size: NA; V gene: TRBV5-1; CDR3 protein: CASSKTPGPEVYGYTF; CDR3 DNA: TGCGCCAGCAGTAAAACTCCCGGGCCGGAGGTTTATGGCTACACCTTC
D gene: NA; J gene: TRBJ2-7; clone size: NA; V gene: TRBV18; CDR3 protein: CASSPTLTQGAYEQYF; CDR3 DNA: TGTGCCAGCTCACCAACCCTGACCCAGGGAGCCTACGAGCAGTACTTC